The T cell receptor beta chain described here comes from a study of cytomegalovirus exposure and HLA in healthy donors. About the research overall: A data release that came early held roughly 90 million unique TCRs from HLA-typed donors.

Broader study findings: Association of a missense DCLRE1C variant with TCR beta V- and J-gene trimming was reported in a later analysis. A later analysis showed HLA-associated TCR beta chains outstripping equally common others in clonal expansion. The study put under 200 TCR beta chains on its list as cytomegalovirus-associated.

Looked up from germline, CDR1 is SNHLY and CDR2 is FYNNEI. This CDR3 has 14 residues. J lost 5 bases, V lost 9 bases, and 6 bases had no gene match. Notes on this clone: Its target is unknown.

The PCR employed 60 Vbeta primers together with 13 Jbeta primers. Sequencing used immunoSEQ multiplex PCR; TCRdb keeps in-frame clones, though not all of them. Of some 150,000 clones in the sample, 80% were seen once. What was sequenced was PBMCs. The sequence was obtained from a male donor in good health and CMV-seronegative. This chain links TRBV2 with TRBJ2-1; TRBD2 agrees at 11 bases. CDR3: CASTTSGGNNEQFF. In DNA form, the CDR3 reads TGTGCCAGTACCACTAGCGGGGGAAACAATGAGCAGTTCTTC.